The clone carrying this TCR beta chain turned up a few times. At one end, the junction sequence differs from germline, possibly due to a read error. The authors defined stable hyperthyroidism as no ophthalmopathy within 18 months of follow-up. Exclusion covered patients with other autoimmune diseases or uncontrolled infections (as well as pregnancy or lactation). It was on clinical symptoms, serum thyroxine, TRAb, thyroid ultrasound and orbital computed tomography that diagnosis relied. Germline CDR1 is MDHEN and CDR2 is SYDVKM. The CDR3 spans 14 residues. The data were taken from a study of Graves' ophthalmopathy and Graves' hyperthyroidism. Transcripts of RNA were the source for amplifying TCR beta CDR3 regions. The first round was an RT-PCR with HTBI primers, and the second round was a multiplex PCR. TCRdb re-derived calls from the multiplex PCR reads in MiXCR, one entry per CDR3 protein. The data show a few hundred thousand distinct CDR3 sequences, about 15% seen once.

What was sequenced was peripheral blood. The receptor was isolated from an adult woman with stable Graves' hyperthyroidism. The chain has TRBV28 and TRBJ1-6, with a possible D match to TRBD1 (6 bases). In DNA, the CDR3 is TGTGCCAGCACCCCCCAGGGGCTTAATTCACACCTCCACTTT. Protein product: CASTPQGLNSHLHF.